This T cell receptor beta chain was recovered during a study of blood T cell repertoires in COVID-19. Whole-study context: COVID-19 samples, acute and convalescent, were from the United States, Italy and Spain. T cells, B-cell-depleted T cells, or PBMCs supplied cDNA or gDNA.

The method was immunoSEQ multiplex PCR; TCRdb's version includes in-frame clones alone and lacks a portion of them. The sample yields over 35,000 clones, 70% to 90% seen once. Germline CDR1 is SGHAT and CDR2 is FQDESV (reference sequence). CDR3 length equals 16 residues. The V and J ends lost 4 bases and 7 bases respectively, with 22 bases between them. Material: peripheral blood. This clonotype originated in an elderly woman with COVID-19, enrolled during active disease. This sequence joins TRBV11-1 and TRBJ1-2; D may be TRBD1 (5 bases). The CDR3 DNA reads TGTGCCAGCAGCTCCTCCGTCCACGGTAAAAGGGGTGGCTACACCTTC. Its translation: CASSSSVHGKRGGYTF.